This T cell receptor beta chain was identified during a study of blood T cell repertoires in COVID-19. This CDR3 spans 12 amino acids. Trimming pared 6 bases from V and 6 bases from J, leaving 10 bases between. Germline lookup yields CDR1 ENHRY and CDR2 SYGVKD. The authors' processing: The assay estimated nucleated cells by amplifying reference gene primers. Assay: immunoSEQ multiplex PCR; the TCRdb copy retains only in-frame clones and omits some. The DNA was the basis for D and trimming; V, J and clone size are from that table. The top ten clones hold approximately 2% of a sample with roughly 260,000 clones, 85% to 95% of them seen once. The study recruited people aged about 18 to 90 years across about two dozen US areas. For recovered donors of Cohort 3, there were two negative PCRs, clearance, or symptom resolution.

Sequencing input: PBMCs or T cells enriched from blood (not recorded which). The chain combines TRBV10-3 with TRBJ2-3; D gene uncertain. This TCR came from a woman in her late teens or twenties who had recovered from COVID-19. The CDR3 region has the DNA TGTGCCATCAGCCAATCCGGTGATACGCAGTATTTT. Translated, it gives CAISQSGDTQYF.